This T cell receptor (beta chain) was captured in a study of blood T cells in healthy people across ages. The second PCR ran about 7 to 12 cycles with a sample-barcoded 5' primer and J-beta primers. TCRdb re-called the 5' RACE reads with MiXCR, one entry per CDR3 protein. This table has about 1.6 million distinct CDR3 sequences, 34% appearing once. This clonotype was detected a few times. The CDR3 loop spans 13 amino acids. Per germline, CDR1 DFQATT and CDR2 SNEGSKA (reference sequence). Deletions cut 2 bases from V and 7 bases from J, with 14 bases between. The receptor comes from a woman aged 30 to 39 in good health. Sequenced input: blood. The rearrangement links TRBV20-1 to TRBJ1-1; D unresolved. The CDR3 spells CSARPRGGYEAFF. The CDR3 DNA follows: TGCAGTGCTAGACCCCGGGGAGGCTATGAAGCTTTCTTT.